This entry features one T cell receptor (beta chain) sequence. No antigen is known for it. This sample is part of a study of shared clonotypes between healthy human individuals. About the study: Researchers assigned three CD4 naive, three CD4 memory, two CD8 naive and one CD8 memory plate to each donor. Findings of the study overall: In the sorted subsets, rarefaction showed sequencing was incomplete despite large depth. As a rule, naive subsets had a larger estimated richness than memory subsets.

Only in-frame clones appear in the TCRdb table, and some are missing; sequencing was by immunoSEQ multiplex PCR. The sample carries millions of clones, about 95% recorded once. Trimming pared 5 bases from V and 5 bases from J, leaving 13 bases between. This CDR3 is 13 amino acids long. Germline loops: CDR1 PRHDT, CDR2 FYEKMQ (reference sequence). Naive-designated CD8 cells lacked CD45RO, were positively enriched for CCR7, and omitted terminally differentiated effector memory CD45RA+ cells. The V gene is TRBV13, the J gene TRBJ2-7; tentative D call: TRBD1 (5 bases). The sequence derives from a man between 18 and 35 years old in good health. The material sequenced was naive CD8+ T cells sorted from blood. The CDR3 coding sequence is TGTGCCAGCAGCACAGGACCTACCAACGAGCAGTACTTC. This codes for CASSTGPTNEQYF.